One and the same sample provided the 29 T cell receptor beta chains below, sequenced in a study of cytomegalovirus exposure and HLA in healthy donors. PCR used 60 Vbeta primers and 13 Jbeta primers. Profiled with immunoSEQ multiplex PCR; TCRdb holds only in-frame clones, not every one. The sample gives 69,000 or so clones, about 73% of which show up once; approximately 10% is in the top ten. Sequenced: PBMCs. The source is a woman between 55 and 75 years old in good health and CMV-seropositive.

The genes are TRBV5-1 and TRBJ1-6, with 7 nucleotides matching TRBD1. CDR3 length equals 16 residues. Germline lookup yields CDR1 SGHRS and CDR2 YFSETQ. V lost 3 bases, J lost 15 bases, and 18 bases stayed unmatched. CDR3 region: CASSSSTGAAGVGLHF. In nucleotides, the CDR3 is TGCGCCAGCAGCTCGTCCACAGGGGCCGCAGGGGTTGGCCTCCACTTT.

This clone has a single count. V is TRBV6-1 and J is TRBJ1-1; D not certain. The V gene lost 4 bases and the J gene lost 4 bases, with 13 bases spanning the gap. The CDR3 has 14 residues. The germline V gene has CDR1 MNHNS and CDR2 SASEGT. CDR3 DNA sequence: TGTGCCAGCAGTGTGTCCGTCGGTGGCACTGAAGCTTTCTTT. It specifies CASSVSVGGTEAFF.

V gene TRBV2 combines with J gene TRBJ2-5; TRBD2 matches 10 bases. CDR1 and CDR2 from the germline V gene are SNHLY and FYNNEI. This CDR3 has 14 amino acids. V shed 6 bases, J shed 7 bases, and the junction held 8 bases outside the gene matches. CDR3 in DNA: TGTGCCAGCAGCGTTAGCGGGGGGAGCGGGACCCAGTACTTC. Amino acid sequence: CASSVSGGSGTQYF.

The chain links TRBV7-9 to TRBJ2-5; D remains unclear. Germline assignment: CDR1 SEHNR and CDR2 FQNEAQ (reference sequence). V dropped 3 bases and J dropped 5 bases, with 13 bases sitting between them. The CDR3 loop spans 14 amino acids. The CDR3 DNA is TGTGCCAGCAGCTTGTATCCGGGTGGGGAGACCCAGTACTTC. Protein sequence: CASSLYPGGETQYF.

CDR3 in amino acids: CASSPAERRATGELFF. The CDR3 DNA sequence: TGTGCCAGCAGCCCAGCCGAGCGGAGAGCAACCGGGGAGCTGTTTTTT. The genes are TRBV7-2 and TRBJ2-2; tentative D call: TRBD2 (5 bases). The CDR3 contains 16 residues. V lost 5 bases to trimming and J lost 5 bases, with 18 bases between them. Germline CDR1 reads SGHTA; CDR2 reads FQGNSA.

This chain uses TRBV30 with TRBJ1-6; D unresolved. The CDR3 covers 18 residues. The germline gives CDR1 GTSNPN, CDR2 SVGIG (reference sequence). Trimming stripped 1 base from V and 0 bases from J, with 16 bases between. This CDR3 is CAWSGRDLRSSYNSPLHF. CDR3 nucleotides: TGTGCCTGGAGTGGACGAGACCTACGGAGCTCCTATAATTCACCCCTCCACTTT.

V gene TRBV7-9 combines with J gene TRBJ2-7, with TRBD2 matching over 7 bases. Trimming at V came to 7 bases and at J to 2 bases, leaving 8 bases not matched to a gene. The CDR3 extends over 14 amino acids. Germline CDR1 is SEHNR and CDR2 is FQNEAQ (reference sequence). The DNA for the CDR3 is TGTGCCAGCAAGGCTGCGGGAGCCCCCTACGAGCAGTACTTC. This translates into CASKAAGAPYEQYF.

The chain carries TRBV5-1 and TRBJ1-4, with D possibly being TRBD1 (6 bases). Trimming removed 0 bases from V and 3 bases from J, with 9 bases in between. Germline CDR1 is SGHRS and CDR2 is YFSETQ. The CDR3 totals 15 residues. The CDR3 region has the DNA TGCGCCAGCAGCTTGGCTGCAGGGGCTAATGAAAAACTGTTTTTT. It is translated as CASSLAAGANEKLFF.

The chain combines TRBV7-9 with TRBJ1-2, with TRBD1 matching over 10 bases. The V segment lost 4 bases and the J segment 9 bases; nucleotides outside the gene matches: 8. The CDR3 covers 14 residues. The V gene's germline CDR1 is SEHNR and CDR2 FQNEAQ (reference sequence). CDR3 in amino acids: CASSSTGTGVRYTF. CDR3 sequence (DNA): TGTGCCAGCAGCTCGACCGGGACAGGGGTTCGCTACACCTTC.

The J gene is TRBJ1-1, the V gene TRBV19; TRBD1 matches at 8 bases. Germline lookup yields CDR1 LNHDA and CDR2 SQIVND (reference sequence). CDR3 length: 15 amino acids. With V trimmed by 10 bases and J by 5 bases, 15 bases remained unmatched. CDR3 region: CATDPSGQGETEAFF. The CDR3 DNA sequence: TGTGCCACCGACCCCTCTGGACAGGGAGAAACTGAAGCTTTCTTT.

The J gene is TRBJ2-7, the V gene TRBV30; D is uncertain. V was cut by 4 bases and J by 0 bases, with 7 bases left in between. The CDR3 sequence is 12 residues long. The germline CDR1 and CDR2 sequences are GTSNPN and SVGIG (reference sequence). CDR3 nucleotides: TGTGCCTGGAAAGTCAGCTCCTACGAGCAGTACTTC. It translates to CAWKVSSYEQYF.

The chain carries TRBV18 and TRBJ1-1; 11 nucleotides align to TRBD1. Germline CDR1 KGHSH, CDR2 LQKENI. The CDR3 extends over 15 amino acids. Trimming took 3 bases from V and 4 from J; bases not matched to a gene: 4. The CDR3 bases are TGTGCCAGCTCACCCTCCGGGACAGGGGGCACTGAAGCTTTCTTT. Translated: CASSPSGTGGTEAFF.

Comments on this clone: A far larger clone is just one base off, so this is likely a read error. The CDR3 protein is CASSYRDRCADGGEQYF. In DNA, the CDR3 is TGTGCCAGCAGCTACCGGGACAGGTGCGCTGATGGCGGCGAGCAGTACTTC. The V and J genes are TRBV13 and TRBJ2-7; TRBD1 matches 8 bases. The CDR3 has 17 amino acids. With 4 bases clipped from V and 6 bases from J, the junction kept 17 bases outside the gene matches. CDR1 is PRHDT, CDR2 FYEKMQ, per germline (reference sequence).

In DNA, the CDR3 is TGCAGCGTTGGACAGTCCGGCAATCAGCCCCAGCATTTT. It codes for CSVGQSGNQPQHF. The chain carries TRBV29-1 and TRBJ1-5; D may be TRBD1 (5 bases). Per germline, CDR1 SQVTM and CDR2 ANQGSEA. The CDR3 spans 13 residues. V was trimmed by 4 bases and J by 2 bases, leaving 9 bases between them.

Written as DNA, the CDR3 is TGTGCCAGCTCACCATTGGCGGAGGGGACTGAAGCTTTCTTT. It codes for CASSPLAEGTEAFF. The V call is TRBV18, the J call TRBJ1-1; TRBD1 is a possible D gene (5 bases). CDR3 length: 14 residues. Looked up from germline, CDR1 is KGHSH and CDR2 is LQKENI. Trimming pared 2 bases from V and 5 bases from J, leaving 12 bases between.

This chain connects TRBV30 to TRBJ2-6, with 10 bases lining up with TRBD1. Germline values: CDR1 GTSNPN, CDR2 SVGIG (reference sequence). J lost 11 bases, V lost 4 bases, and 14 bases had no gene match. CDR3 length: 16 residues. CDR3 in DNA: TGTGCCTGGAAGCTCCGGGACAGGGGCCCTCTAGACGTCCTGACTTTC. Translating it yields CAWKLRDRGPLDVLTF.

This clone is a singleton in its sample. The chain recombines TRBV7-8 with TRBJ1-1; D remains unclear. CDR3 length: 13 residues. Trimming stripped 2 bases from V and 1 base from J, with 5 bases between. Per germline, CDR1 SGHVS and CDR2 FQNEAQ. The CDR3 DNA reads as TGTGCCAGCAGCTTAACAGCGAACACTGAAGCTTTCTTT. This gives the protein CASSLTANTEAFF.

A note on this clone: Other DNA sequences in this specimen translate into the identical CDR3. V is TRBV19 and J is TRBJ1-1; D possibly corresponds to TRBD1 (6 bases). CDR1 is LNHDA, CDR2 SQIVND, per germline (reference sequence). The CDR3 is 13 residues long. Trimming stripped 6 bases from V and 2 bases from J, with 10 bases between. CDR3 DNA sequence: TGTGCCAGTAGCTGGACAGAAAACACTGAAGCTTTCTTT. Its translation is CASSWTENTEAFF.

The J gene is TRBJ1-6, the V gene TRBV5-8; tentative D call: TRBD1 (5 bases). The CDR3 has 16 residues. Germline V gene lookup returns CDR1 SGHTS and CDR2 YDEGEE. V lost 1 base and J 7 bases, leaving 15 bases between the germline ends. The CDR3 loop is CASSLMTGRGNSPLHF. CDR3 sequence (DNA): TGTGCCAGCAGCTTGATGACGGGGCGGGGGAATTCACCCCTCCACTTT.

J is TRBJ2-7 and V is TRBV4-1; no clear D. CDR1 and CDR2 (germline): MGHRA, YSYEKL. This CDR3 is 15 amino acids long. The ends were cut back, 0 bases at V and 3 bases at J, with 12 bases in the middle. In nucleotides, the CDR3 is TGCGCCAGCAGCCAAGATCTGCATGCGAACTACGAGCAGTACTTC. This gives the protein CASSQDLHANYEQYF.

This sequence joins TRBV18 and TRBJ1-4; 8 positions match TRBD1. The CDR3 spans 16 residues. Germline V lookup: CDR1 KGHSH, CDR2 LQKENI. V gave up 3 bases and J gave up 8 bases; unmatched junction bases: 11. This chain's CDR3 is CASSPRGTGLEEKLFF. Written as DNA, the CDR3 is TGTGCCAGCTCACCTCGCGGGACAGGCTTGGAAGAAAAACTGTTTTTT.

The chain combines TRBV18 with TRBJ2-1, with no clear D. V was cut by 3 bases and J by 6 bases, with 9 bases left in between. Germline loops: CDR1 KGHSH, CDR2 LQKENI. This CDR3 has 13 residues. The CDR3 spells CASSPSVANEQFF. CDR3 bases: TGTGCCAGCTCACCCTCGGTCGCCAATGAGCAGTTCTTC.

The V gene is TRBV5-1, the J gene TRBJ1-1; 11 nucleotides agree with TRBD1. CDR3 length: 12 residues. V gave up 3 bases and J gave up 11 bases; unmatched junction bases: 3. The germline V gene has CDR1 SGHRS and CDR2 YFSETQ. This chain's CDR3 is CASSSDRGQAFF. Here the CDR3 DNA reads TGCGCCAGCAGCTCGGACAGGGGGCAGGCTTTCTTT.

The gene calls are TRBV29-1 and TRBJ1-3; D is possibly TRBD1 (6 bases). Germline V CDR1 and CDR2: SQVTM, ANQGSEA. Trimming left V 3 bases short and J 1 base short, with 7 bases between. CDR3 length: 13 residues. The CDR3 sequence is CSVEGASGNTIYF. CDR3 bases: TGCAGCGTTGAGGGGGCATCTGGAAACACCATATATTTT.

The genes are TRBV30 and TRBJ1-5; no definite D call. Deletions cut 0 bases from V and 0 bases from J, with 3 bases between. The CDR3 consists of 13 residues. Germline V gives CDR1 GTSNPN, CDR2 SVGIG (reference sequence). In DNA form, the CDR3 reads TGTGCCTGGAGTGTATATAGCAATCAGCCCCAGCATTTT. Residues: CAWSVYSNQPQHF.

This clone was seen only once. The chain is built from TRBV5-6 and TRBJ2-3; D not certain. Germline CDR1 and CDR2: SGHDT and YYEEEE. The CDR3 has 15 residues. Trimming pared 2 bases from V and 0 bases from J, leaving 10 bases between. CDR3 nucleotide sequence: TGTGCCAGCAGCTTTCAGGCCCTTAGCACAGATACGCAGTATTTT. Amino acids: CASSFQALSTDTQYF.

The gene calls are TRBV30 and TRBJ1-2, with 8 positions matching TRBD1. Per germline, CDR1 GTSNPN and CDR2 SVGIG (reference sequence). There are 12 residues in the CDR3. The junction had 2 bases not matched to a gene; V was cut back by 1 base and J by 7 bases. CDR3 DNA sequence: TGTGCCTGGAGTGGTACAGGGGGTGGCTACACCTTC. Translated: CAWSGTGGGYTF.

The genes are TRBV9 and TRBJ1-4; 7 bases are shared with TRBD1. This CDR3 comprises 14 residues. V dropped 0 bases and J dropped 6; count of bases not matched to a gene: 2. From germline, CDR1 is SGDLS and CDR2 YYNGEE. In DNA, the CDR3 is TGTGCCAGCAGCGTAGACCAGGGGGATGAAAAACTGTTTTTT. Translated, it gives CASSVDQGDEKLFF. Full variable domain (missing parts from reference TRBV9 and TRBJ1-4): DSGVTQTPKHLITATGQRVTLRCSPRSGDLSVYWYQQSLDQGLQFLIQYYNGEERAKGNILERFSAQQFPDLHSELNLSSLELGDSALYFCASSVDQGDEKLFFGSGTQLSVL.

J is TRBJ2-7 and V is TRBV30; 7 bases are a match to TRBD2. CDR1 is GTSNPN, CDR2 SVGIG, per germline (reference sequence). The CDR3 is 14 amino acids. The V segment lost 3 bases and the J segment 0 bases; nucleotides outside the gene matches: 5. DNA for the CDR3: TGTGCCTGGAGGAAGGGACTATCCTCCTACGAGCAGTACTTC. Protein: CAWRKGLSSYEQYF.